The rows below give T cell receptor beta chains drawn from one sample of a study of blood T cell repertoires in COVID-19. Profiling relied on immunoSEQ multiplex PCR, and the TCRdb table lists in-frame clones only, not all of them. The sample records 120,000 to 150,000 clones, 80% to 90% being singletons. Sample: peripheral blood. The receptors were gathered from a woman aged 50 to 65 in a cohort sampled during active or convalescent COVID-19. Both conserved end residues are part of each CDR3. Fields, in order: V gene, D gene, J gene, clone size, CDR3 DNA, CDR3 protein. The D gene is left open where the match is weak. For some rows the clone size is stated as once, few or many, or as a class when expanded; others skip it.

TRBV19,TRBD1,TRBJ1-2,few,TGTGCCAGTAGTATCCAGGGGGCCTACTATGGCTACACCTTC,CASSIQGAYYGYTF
TRBV24-1,.,TRBJ2-2,.,TGTGCCACCAGCAAGGACCGCGGACACCCCGGGGAGCTGTTTTTT,CATSKDRGHPGELFF
TRBV7-9,.,TRBJ2-5,.,TGTGCCAGCAGCCCCGGGCTAGCTGGAGAGACCCAGTACTTC,CASSPGLAGETQYF
TRBV4-1,TRBD2,TRBJ2-7,.,TGCGCCAGCAGCCAGGACTTAGCGGGGCCTTACGAGCAGTACTTC,CASSQDLAGPYEQYF
TRBV4-1,TRBD1,TRBJ1-1,.,TGCGCCAGCAGCCAAGACCCCGGGACAGCCACACTTAAAGCTTTCTTT,CASSQDPGTATLKAFF
TRBV2,.,TRBJ2-7,.,TGTGCCGGCAAGGCAGGATTAGAGCAGTACTTC,CAGKAGLEQYF
TRBV11-2,.,TRBJ1-3,.,TGTGCCAGCAGCTTACAGGTGCTCTCTGGAAACACCATATATTTT,CASSLQVLSGNTIYF
TRBV5-1,.,TRBJ2-7,.,TGCGCCAGCAGCTCAGGGGCTTCATACGAGCAGTACTTC,CASSSGASYEQYF
TRBV11-1,.,TRBJ1-5,.,TGTGCCAGCAGTTCCCGACCCCGGGTTCAGCCCCAGCATTTT,CASSSRPRVQPQHF
TRBV19,TRBD1,TRBJ1-2,.,TGTGCCAGTAGTATAATCGGGACAGGAAAGGATGGCTACACCTTC,CASSIIGTGKDGYTF
TRBV28,TRBD1,TRBJ1-3,few,TGTGCCAGCAGATCCAGGGGGACCATATATTTT,CASRSRGTIYF
TRBV5-3,TRBD1,TRBJ1-2,.,TGTGCCAGAAGCCCGACAGGGCTACATTTCTATGGCTACACCTTC,CARSPTGLHFYGYTF
TRBV27,.,TRBJ1-5,.,TGTGCCAGCAGTTCAACAGGGTTCCGCCAACATGAGCCCCAGCATTTT,CASSSTGFRQHEPQHF
TRBV5-1,TRBD1,TRBJ1-6,.,TGCGCCAGCAGCTCGGACCCCCCGGGACAGAGATCACCCCTCCACTTT,CASSSDPPGQRSPLHF
TRBV5-1,TRBD2,TRBJ2-3,.,TGCGCCAGCAGTTTAGCGGGGGGCCCTAGCACAGATACGCAGTATTTT,CASSLAGGPSTDTQYF
TRBV4-3,TRBD1,TRBJ2-2,.,TGCGCCAGCAGCCAAGTGGACAGGGCCACCGGGGAGCTGTTTTTT,CASSQVDRATGELFF
TRBV6-5,TRBD1,TRBJ2-7,once,TGTGCCAGCGCGAGACAGGGGGGGACCTACGAGCAGTACTTC,CASARQGGTYEQYF
TRBV7-9,.,TRBJ2-5,.,TGTGCCAGCAGCCCCCTGAGGGAGACCCAGTACTTC,CASSPLRETQYF
TRBV2,TRBD1,TRBJ1-2,few,TGTGCCAGCAGCGGACAGGGGATGGGCTACACCTTC,CASSGQGMGYTF
TRBV24-1,TRBD1,TRBJ1-2,few,TGTGCCACCAGTGATCTTCCGGGACAGGGGGGCTATGGCTACACCTTC,CATSDLPGQGGYGYTF
TRBV6-5,.,TRBJ1-6,.,TGTGCCAGCAGTTACCGGCCGGGGTATAATTCACCCCTCCACTTT,CASSYRPGYNSPLHF
TRBV7-8,TRBD1,TRBJ1-5,few,TGTGCCAGCAGCTTTGGCAGGGGGCGCGGACAGCCCCAGCATTTT,CASSFGRGRGQPQHF
TRBV11-2,.,TRBJ2-7,.,TGTGCCAGCAGCTTGGAGGGGCCGGGCTACGAGCAGTACTTC,CASSLEGPGYEQYF
TRBV18,TRBD1,TRBJ2-7,once,TGTGCCAGCTCGCAAGGGACAGGGCAACCCTACGAGCAGTACTTC,CASSQGTGQPYEQYF
TRBV28,.,TRBJ2-7,.,TGTGCCAGCAGACCCCCGGGGTACGAGCAGTACTTC,CASRPPGYEQYF
TRBV19,TRBD2,TRBJ2-4,few,TGTGCCAGTAGTATAGGATCTAGCGGGGGGGCAGCCAAAAACATTCAGTACTTC,CASSIGSSGGAAKNIQYF
TRBV4-1,.,TRBJ2-7,.,TGCGCCAGCAGCCTCACCTCAGGGGCTGGAGAGCAGTACTTC,CASSLTSGAGEQYF
TRBV7-9,.,TRBJ1-5,.,TGTGCCAGCAGCTTGGGGGCAGATCAGCCCCAGCATTTT,CASSLGADQPQHF
TRBV7-2,TRBD2,TRBJ2-5,.,TGTGCCAGCAGCTTAAGACTAGCGGGGGGTCAAGAGACCCAGTACTTC,CASSLRLAGGQETQYF
TRBV3-1/TRBV3-2,.,TRBJ1-2,.,TGTGCCAGCAGCCAAGAAGAAACAGGGAACTATGGCTACACCTTC,CASSQEETGNYGYTF
TRBV13,TRBD1,TRBJ1-3,few,TGTGCCAGCAGCTCGGGACAGGTCTCTGGAAACACCATATATTTT,CASSSGQVSGNTIYF
TRBV3-1/TRBV3-2,.,TRBJ1-6,.,TGTGCCAGCAGCCTTTTTGAACAGGCGGCCGAATCACCCCTCCACTTT,CASSLFEQAAESPLHF
TRBV3-1/TRBV3-2,.,TRBJ1-1,.,TGTGCCAGCAGCCAAGGGCTTCGGGGGAACACTGAAGCTTTCTTT,CASSQGLRGNTEAFF
TRBV4-1,TRBD1,TRBJ1-1,once,TGCGCCAGCAGCCCCTACAGGGGGCAAAACACTGAAGCTTTCTTT,CASSPYRGQNTEAFF
TRBV19,.,TRBJ1-2,.,TGTGCCAGTAGTTACCGGGGCTATGGCTACACCTTC,CASSYRGYGYTF
TRBV7-9,TRBD1,TRBJ1-2,once,TGTGCCAGCAGCACGACAGGGGGTGTTGGCTATGGCTACACCTTC,CASSTTGGVGYGYTF
TRBV19,.,TRBJ2-4,few,TGTGCCAGTAGCGTTCCAGGGGACGCCAAAAACATTCAGTACTTC,CASSVPGDAKNIQYF
TRBV19,.,TRBJ1-4,.,TGTGCCAGTACATCCTTTGAGGGTACGTGGGAAAAACTGTTTTTT,CASTSFEGTWEKLFF
TRBV6-5,.,TRBJ2-5,.,TGTGCCAGCAGTTGGGCAGTTTCGGAGACCCAGTACTTC,CASSWAVSETQYF
TRBV25-1,.,TRBJ2-7,.,TGTGCCAGCAGTGAGCGAGACAGCTACGAGCAGTACTTC,CASSERDSYEQYF
TRBV27,.,TRBJ2-7,.,TGTGCCAGCAGTCCCCGGTTCCGATCTTATGAGCAGTACTTC,CASSPRFRSYEQYF
TRBV3-1/TRBV3-2,.,TRBJ1-2,once,TGTGCCAGCAGCCAATATTCTGGAGGCTATGGCTACACCTTC,CASSQYSGGYGYTF
TRBV12-3/TRBV12-4,.,TRBJ2-5,.,TGTGCCAGCAGTCCTCAAGAGACCCAGTACTTC,CASSPQETQYF
TRBV25-1,.,TRBJ1-1,.,TGTGCCAGCAGTGGAGCCGGTCGGAGTACTGAAGCTTTCTTT,CASSGAGRSTEAFF
TRBV14,.,TRBJ1-2,.,TGTGCCAGCAGCCAACAGCCGGGGGGAGGCTACACCTTC,CASSQQPGGGYTF
TRBV7-9,.,TRBJ1-3,.,TGTGCCAGCAGCAGCTTTGGGGCAAACACCATATATTTT,CASSSFGANTIYF
TRBV20-1,TRBD1,TRBJ1-1,many,TGCAGTGGGTCAGGGGGACAGAAAGCTTTCTTT,CSGSGGQKAFF
TRBV20-1,.,TRBJ1-4,.,TGCAGTGCTAGTCCACAGGCAACTAATGAAAAACTGTTTTTT,CSASPQATNEKLFF